This entry lists 2 T cell receptor beta chains sequenced from one sample in a study of identical twins. TCRdb analysed the 5' RACE reads with MiXCR anew, one entry per CDR3 protein. The sample holds hundreds of thousands of distinct CDR3 sequences, 5.5% to 6.5% seen once. The specimen was naive T cells sorted from blood. The receptors stem from a young man in good health.

This clonotype was seen ten or more times. DNA of the CDR3: TGTGCCAGCAGCCTAGGGGCGGTGGGGGGCACAGATACGCAGTATTTT. The encoded protein is CASSLGAVGGTDTQYF. This chain connects TRBV7-8 to TRBJ2-3, with D tentatively TRBD1 or TRBD2 (5 bases each). The germline CDR1 and CDR2 sequences are SGHVS and FQNEAQ. There are 16 residues in the CDR3. V was pared by 5 bases and J by 1 base, with 16 bases between. The full variable domain, rest sourced from reference TRBV7-8 and TRBJ2-3, is GAGVSQSPRYKVAKRGQDVALRCDPISGHVSLFWYQQALGQGPEFLTYFQNEAQLDKSGLPSDRFFAERPEGSVSTLKIQRTQQEDSAVYLCASSLGAVGGTDTQYFGPGTRLTVL.

This clonotype has only a few counts. V gene TRBV27 combines with J gene TRBJ2-3; the D gene is possibly TRBD2 (6 bases). The CDR3 is 14 residues long. V gave up 4 bases and J gave up 2 bases, with 10 bases separating them. Germline-derived CDR1 and CDR2 are MNHEY and SMNVEV (reference sequence). The CDR3 DNA reads TGTGCCAGCAGTTCGGGACTTCACACAGATACGCAGTATTTT. Translated, it gives CASSSGLHTDTQYF.